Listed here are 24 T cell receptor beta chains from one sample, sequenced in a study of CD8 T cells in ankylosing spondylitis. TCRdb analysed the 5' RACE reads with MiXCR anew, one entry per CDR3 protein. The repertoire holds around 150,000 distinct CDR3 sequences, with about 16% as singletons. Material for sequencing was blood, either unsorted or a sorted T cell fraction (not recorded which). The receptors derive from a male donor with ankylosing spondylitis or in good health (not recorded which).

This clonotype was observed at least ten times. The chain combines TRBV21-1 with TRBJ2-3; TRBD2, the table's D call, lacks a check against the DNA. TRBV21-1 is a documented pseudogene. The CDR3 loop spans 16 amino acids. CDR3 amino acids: CASSKLAGGPTDTQYF. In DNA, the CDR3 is TGTGCCAGCAGCAAACTAGCGGGAGGACCCACAGATACGCAGTATTTT.

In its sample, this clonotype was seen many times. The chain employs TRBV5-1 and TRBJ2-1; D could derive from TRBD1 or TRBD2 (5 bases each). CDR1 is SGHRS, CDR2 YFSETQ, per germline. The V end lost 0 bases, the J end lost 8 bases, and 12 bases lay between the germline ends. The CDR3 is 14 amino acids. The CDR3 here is CASSLAPSRDEQFF. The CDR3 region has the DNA TGCGCCAGCAGCTTGGCCCCTAGCAGGGATGAGCAGTTCTTC.

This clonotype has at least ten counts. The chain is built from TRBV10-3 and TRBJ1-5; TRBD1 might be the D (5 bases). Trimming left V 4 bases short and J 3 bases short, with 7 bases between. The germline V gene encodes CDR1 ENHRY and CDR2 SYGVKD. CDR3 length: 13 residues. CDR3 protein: CAISGQPNQPQHF. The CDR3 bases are TGTGCCATCAGTGGACAGCCCAATCAGCCCCAGCATTTT.

The DNA of the CDR3 is TGTGCCAGCAGTTACTTGCGCTCCAACACCGGGGAGCTGTTTTTT. It codes for CASSYLRSNTGELFF. V usage is TRBV6-6 and J usage is TRBJ2-2; no reliable D call. The V gene lost 1 base and the J gene lost 2 bases, with 8 bases spanning the gap. The CDR3 has 15 amino acids. The germline CDR1 and CDR2 sequences are MNHNY and SVGAGI (reference sequence).

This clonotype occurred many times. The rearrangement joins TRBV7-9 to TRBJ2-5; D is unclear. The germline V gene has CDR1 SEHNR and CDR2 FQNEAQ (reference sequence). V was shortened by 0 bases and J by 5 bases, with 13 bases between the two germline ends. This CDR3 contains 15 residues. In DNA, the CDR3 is TGTGCCAGCAGCTTAGCCGGAGCCTTTCAGGAGACCCAGTACTTC. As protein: CASSLAGAFQETQYF.

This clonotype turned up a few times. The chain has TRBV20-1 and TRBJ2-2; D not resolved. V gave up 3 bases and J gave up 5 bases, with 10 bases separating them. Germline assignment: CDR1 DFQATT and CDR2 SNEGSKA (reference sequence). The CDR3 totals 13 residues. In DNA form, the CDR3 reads TGCAGTGCTAGTGGCGTCTGGACCGGGGAGCTGTTTTTT. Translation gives CSASGVWTGELFF.

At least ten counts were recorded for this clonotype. The CDR3 DNA is TGTGCCAGCAGTCCTAGGGGGTCTCGAGGGGTTTATGAAAAACTGTTTTTT. This translates into CASSPRGSRGVYEKLFF. The chain has TRBV27 and TRBJ1-4; tentatively, D is TRBD1 (6 bases). The V gene's germline CDR1 is MNHEY and CDR2 SMNVEV (reference sequence). The CDR3 is 17 residues long. V lost 5 bases and J 6 bases, leaving 22 bases between the germline ends.

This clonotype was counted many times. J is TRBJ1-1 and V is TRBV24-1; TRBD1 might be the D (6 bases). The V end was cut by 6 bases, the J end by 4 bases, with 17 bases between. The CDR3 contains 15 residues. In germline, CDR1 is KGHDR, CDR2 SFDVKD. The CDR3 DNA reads TGTGCCACCAGTCCAAGAGGAGGGGGAGGCACTGAAGCTTTCTTT. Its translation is CATSPRGGGGTEAFF.

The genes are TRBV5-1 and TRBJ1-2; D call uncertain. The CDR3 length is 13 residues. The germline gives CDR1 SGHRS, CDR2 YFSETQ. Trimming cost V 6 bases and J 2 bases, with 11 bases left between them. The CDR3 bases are TGCGCCAGCACACGGGCAGCAAACTATGGCTACACCTTC. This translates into CASTRAANYGYTF.

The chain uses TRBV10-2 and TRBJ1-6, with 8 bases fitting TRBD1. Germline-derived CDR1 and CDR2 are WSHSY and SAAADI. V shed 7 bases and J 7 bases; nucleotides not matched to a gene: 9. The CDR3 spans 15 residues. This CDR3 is CASMGPGGGNSPLHF. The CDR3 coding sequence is TGCGCCAGCATGGGACCAGGGGGCGGAAATTCACCCCTCCACTTT.

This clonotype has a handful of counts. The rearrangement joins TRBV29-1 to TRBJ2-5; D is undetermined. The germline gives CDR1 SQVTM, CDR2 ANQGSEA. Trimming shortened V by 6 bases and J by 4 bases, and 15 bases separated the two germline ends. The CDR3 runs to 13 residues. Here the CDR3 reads CSVRAHLPETQYF. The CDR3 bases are TGCAGCGTACGGGCCCACTTACCAGAGACCCAGTACTTC.

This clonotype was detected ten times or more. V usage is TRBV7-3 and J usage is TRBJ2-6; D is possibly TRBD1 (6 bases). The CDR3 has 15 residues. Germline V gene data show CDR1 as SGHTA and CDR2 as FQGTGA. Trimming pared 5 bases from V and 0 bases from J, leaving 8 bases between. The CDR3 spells CASSMDSSGANVLTF. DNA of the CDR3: TGTGCCAGCAGCATGGACAGCTCTGGGGCCAACGTCCTGACTTTC.

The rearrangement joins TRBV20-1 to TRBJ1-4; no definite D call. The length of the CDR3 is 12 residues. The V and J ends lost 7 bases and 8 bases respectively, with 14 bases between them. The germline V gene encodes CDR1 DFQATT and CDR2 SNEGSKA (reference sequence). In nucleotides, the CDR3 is TGCAGTGTGGCGGGGATCAACGAAAAACTGTTTTTT. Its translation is CSVAGINEKLFF.

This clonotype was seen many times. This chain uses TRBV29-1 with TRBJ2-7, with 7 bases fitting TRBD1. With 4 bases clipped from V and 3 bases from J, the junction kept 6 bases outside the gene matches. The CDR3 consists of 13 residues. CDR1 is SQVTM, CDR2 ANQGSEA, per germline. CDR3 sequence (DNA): TGCAGCGTTGGGGAGACAGGGCGCTACGAGCAGTACTTC. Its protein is CSVGETGRYEQYF.

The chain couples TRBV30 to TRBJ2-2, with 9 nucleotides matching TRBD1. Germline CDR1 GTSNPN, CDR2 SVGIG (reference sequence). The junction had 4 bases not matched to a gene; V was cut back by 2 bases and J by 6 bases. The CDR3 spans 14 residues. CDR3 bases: TGTGCCTGGAGTAGGGACAGGGTCTCCGGGGAGCTGTTTTTT. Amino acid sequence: CAWSRDRVSGELFF.

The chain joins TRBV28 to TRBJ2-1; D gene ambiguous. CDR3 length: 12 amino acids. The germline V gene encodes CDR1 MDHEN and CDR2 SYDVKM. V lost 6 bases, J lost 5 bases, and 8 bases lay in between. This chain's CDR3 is CASSLSDNEQFF. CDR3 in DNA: TGTGCCAGCAGCCTATCTGACAATGAGCAGTTCTTC.

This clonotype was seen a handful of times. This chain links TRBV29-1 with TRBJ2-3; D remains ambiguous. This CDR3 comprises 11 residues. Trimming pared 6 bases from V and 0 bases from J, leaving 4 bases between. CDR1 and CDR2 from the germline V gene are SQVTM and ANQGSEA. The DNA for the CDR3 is TGCAGCGTCGAGAGCACAGATACGCAGTATTTT. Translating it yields CSVESTDTQYF.

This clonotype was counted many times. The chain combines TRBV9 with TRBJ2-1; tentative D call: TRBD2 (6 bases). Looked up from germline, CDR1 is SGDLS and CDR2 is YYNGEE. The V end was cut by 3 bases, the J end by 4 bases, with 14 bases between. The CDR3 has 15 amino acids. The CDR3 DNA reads TGTGCCAGCAGCGCGACTAGTGGGGGGTACAATGAGCAGTTCTTC. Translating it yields CASSATSGGYNEQFF.

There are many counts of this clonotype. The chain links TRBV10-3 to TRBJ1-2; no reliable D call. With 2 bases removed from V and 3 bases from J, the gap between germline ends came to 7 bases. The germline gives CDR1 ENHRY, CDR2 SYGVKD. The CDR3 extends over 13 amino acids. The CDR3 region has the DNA TGTGCCATCAGTGAGAACAGATACTATGGCTACACCTTC. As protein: CAISENRYYGYTF.

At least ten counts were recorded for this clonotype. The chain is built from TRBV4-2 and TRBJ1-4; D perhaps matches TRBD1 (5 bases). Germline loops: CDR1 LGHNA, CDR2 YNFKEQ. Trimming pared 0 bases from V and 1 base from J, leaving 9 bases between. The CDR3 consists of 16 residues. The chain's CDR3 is CASSQEVRGTNEKLFF. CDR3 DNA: TGTGCCAGCAGCCAAGAAGTGAGGGGAACTAATGAAAAACTGTTTTTT.

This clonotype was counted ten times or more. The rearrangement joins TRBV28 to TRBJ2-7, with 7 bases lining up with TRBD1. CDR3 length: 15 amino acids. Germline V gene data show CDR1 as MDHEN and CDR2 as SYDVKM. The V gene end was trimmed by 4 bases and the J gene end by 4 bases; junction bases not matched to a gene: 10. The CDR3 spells CASSSQRIRGYEQYF. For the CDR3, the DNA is TGTGCCAGCAGTTCACAAAGAATCAGGGGGTACGAGCAGTACTTC.

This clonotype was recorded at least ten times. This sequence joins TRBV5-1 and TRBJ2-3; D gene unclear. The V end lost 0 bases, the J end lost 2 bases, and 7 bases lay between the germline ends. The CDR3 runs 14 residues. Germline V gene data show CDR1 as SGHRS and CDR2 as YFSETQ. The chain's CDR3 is CASSLAGYTDTQYF. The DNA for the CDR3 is TGCGCCAGCAGCTTGGCCGGCTACACAGATACGCAGTATTTT.

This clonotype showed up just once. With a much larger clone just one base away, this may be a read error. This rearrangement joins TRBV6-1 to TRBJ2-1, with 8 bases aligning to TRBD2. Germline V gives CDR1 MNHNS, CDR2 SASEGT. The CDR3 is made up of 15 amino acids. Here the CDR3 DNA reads TGTGCCAGCAGTAAACTAGCGGCACCCTACAATGGGCAGTTCTTC. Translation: CASSKLAAPYNGQFF.

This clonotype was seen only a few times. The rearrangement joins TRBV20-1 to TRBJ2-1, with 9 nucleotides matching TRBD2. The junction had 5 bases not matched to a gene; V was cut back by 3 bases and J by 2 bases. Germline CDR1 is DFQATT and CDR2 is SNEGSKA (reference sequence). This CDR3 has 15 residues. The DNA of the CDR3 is TGCAGTGCTAGTGTAGCTAGCGGGACCTACAATGAGCAGTTCTTC. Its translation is CSASVASGTYNEQFF.